The sequence of this T cell receptor beta chain was determined in a study of T cells in localized non-small cell lung cancer. From germline, CDR1 is MDHEN and CDR2 SYDVKM. The trim removed 7 bases at V and 4 bases at J, leaving 4 bases unmatched. This CDR3 is built from 13 residues. Assay used: immunoSEQ multiplex PCR; TCRdb lists only in-frame clones, some missing. The sample lists tens of thousands of clones; roughly 86% were seen once. This specimen was peripheral blood, taken before any cancer treatment. The chain is built from TRBV28 and TRBJ2-1; 7 bases line up with TRBD1. This sequence was found in a man aged 35 to 69 with stage I squamous cell lung carcinoma. Written as DNA, the CDR3 is TGTGCCAGCACCCTACAGGGGTACAATGAGCAGTTCTTC. Translating it yields CASTLQGYNEQFF.